The source of this TCR beta chain is a study of T cell responses to AZD1222 COVID-19 vaccine. TCRdb's table, derived via immunoSEQ multiplex PCR, lists solely in-frame clones and lacks some. In the table there are tens of thousands of clones, over 75% of which are singletons. The CDR3 totals 13 residues. With 0 bases removed from V and 4 bases from J, the gap between germline ends came to 5 bases. Germline-derived CDR1 and CDR2 are SGDLS and YYNGEE. Sequenced here: peripheral blood, sampled 28 days after the second AZD1222 dose. The chain links TRBV9 to TRBJ1-5; D might be TRBD1 (5 bases). The clonotype originates from an adult who received the AZD1222 COVID-19 vaccine. DNA of the CDR3: TGTGCCAGCAGCGTAGGGACAAATCAGCCCCAGCATTTT. Protein product: CASSVGTNQPQHF. Combining the CDR3 with reference TRBV9 and TRBJ1-5 gives the whole variable domain DSGVTQTPKHLITATGQRVTLRCSPRSGDLSVYWYQQSLDQGLQFLIQYYNGEERAKGNILERFSAQQFPDLHSELNLSSLELGDSALYFCASSVGTNQPQHFGDGTRLSIL.